Included here is one TCR beta chain sequence, with context. The investigators split CD4+ cells into a CD45RA+ naive subset and a CD45RA-negative memory subset. V was trimmed by 6 bases and J by 8 bases, leaving 22 bases between them. CDR1 and CDR2 (germline): MDHEN, SYDVKM. The CDR3 runs to 15 residues. The data stem from a study of shared clonotypes between healthy human individuals. TCRdb keeps only in-frame clones here, not all; method: immunoSEQ multiplex PCR. Of 2 million to 2.5 million clones in the sample, 85% to 95% were seen once. The specimen was naive CD4+ T cells from PBMCs. As for subset: CD45RA+ positively selected. The receptor was derived from a man aged 18-30 years in good health. Some clones in this sample may be carry-over from other donors' samples. This sequence joins TRBV28 and TRBJ1-2, with a tentative D call TRBD1 (6 bases). In nucleotides, the CDR3 is TGTGCCAGCAGGTGGGGGGCAGGGACGCTTCGAGGCTACACCTTC. Translation gives CASRWGAGTLRGYTF.